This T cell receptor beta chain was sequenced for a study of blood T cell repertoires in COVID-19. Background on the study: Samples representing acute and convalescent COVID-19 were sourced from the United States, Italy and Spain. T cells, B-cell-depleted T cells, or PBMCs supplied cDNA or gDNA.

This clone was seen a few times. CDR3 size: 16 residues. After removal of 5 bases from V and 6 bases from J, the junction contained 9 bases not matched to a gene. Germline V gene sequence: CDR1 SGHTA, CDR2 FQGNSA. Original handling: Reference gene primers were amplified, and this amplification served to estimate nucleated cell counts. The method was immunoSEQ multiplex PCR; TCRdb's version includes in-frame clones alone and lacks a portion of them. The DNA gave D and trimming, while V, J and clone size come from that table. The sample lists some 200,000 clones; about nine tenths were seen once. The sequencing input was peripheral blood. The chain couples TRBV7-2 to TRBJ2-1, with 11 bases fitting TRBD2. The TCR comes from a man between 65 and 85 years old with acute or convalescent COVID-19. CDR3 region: CASSAGLAGGGNEQFF. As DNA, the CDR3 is TGTGCCAGCAGCGCTGGGCTAGCGGGAGGCGGCAATGAGCAGTTCTTC.